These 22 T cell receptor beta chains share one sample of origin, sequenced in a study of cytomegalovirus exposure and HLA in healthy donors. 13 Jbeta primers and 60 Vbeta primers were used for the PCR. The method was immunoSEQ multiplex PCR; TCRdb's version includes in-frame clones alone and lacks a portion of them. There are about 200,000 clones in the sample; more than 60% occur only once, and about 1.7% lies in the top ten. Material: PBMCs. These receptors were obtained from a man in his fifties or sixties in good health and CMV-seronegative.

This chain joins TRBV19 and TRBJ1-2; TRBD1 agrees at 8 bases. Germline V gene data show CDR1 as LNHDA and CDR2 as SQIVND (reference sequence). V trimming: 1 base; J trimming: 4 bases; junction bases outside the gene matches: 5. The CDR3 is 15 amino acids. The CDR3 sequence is CASSIGNRGSYGYTF. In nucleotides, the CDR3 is TGTGCCAGTAGTATAGGGAACAGGGGGTCCTATGGCTACACCTTC.

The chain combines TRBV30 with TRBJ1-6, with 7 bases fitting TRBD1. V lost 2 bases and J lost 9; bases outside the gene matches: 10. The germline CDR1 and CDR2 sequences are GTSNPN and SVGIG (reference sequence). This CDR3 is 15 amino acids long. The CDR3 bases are TGTGCCTGGAGTACCCGACAGGGCCTTTCTTCACCCCTCCACTTT. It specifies CAWSTRQGLSSPLHF.

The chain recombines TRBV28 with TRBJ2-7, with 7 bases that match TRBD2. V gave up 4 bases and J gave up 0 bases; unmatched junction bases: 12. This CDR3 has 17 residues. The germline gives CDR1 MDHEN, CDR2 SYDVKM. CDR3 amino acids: CASSSLGGTAGSYEQYF. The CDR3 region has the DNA TGTGCCAGCAGTTCCCTCGGGGGGACCGCCGGCTCCTACGAGCAGTACTTC. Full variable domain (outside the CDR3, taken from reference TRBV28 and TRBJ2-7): DVKVTQSSRYLVKRTGEKVFLECVQDMDHENMFWYRQDPGLGLRLIYFSYDVKMKEKGDIPEGYSVSREKKERFSLILESASTNQTSMYLCASSSLGGTAGSYEQYFGPGTRLTVT.

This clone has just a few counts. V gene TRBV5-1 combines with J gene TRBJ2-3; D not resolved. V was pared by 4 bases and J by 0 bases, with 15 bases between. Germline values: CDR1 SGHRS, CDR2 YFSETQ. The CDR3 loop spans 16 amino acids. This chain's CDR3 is CASSQFGRSSTDTQYF. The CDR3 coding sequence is TGCGCCAGCAGCCAATTCGGCAGGTCTAGCACAGATACGCAGTATTTT.

The CDR3 sequence is CASSSREGGGQPQHF. As DNA, the CDR3 is TGTGCCAGCAGCTCCCGAGAAGGGGGGGGACAGCCCCAGCATTTT. The chain uses TRBV7-8 and TRBJ1-5; TRBD1 might be the D (6 bases). V lost 4 bases and J 7 bases, leaving 17 bases between the germline ends. The germline V gene has CDR1 SGHVS and CDR2 FQNEAQ. This CDR3 is 15 amino acids long.

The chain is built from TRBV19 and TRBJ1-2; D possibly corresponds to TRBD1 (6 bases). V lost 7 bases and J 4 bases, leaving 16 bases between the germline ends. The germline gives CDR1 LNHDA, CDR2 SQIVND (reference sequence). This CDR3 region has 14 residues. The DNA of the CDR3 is TGTGCCAGTAACGGTGGCAGGGGTGGCTATGGCTACACCTTC. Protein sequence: CASNGGRGGYGYTF.

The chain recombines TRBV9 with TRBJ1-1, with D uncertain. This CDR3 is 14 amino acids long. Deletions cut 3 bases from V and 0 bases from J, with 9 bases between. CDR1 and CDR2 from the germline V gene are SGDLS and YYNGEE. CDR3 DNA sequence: TGTGCCAGCAGCGCCCTCTCAGTGAACACTGAAGCTTTCTTT. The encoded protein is CASSALSVNTEAFF.

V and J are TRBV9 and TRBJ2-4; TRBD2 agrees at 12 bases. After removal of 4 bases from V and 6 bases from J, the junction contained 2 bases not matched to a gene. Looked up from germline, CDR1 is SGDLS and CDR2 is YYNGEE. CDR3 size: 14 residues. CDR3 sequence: CASSSLAGGNIQYF. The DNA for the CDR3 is TGTGCCAGCAGCTCACTAGCGGGGGGAAACATTCAGTACTTC.

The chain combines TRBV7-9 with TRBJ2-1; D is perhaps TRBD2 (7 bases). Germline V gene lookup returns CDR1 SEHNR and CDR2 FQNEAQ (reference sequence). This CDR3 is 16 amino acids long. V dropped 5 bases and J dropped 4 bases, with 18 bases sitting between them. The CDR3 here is CASSPSVGRGYNEQFF. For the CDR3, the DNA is TGTGCCAGCAGCCCCAGTGTGGGGAGGGGGTACAATGAGCAGTTCTTC.

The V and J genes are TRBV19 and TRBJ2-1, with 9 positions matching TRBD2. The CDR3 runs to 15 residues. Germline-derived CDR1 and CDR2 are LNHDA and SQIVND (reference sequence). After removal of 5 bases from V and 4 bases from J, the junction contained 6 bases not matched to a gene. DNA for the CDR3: TGTGCCAGTAGTTTTAGCGGGAGTAGGTACAATGAGCAGTTCTTC. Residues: CASSFSGSRYNEQFF.

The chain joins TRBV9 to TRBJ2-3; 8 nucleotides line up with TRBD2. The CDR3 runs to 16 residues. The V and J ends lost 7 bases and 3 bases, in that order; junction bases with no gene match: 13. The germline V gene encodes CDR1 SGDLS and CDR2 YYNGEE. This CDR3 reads CASLSREGGATDTQYF. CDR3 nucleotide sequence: TGTGCCAGCTTATCCCGGGAGGGAGGGGCTACAGATACGCAGTATTTT.

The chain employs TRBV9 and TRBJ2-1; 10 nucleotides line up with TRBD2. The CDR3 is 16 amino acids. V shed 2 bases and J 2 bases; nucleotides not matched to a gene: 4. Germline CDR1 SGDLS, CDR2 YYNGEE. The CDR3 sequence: CASSVFSGRAYNEQFF. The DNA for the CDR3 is TGTGCCAGCAGCGTTTTCAGCGGGAGGGCCTACAATGAGCAGTTCTTC.

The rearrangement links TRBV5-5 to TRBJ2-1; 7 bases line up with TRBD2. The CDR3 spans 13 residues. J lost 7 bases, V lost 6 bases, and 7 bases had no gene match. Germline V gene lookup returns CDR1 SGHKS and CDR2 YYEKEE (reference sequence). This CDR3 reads CASTLSGSNEQFF. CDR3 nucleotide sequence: TGTGCCAGCACCCTTAGCGGGTCGAATGAGCAGTTCTTC.

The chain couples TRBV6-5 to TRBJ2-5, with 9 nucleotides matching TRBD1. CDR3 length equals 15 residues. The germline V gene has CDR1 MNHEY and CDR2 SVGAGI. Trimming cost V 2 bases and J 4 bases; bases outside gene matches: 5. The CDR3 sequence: CASSYTTGGGETQYF. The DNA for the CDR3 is TGTGCCAGCAGTTACACCACAGGGGGCGGAGAGACCCAGTACTTC.

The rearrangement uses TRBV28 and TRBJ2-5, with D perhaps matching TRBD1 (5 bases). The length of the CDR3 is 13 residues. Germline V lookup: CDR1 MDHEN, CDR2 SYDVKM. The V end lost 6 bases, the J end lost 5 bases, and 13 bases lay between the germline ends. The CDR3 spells CASSTGKSETQYF. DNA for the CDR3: TGTGCCAGCAGCACAGGAAAATCGGAGACCCAGTACTTC.

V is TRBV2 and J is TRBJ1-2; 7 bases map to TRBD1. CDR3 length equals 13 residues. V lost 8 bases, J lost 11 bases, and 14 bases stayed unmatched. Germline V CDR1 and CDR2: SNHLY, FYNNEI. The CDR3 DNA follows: TGTGCCAGCCTCGACAGGGCCCTCGGGGGATACACCTTC. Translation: CASLDRALGGYTF.

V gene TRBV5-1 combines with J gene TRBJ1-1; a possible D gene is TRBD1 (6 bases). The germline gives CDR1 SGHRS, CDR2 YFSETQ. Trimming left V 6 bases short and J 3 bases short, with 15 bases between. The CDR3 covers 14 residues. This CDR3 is CASKNRDGDTEAFF. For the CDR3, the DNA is TGCGCCAGCAAAAACAGGGATGGTGACACTGAAGCTTTCTTT.

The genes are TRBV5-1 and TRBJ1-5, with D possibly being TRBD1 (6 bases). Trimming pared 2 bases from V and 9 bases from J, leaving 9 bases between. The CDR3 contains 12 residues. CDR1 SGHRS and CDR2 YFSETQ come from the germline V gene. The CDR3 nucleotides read TGCGCCAGCAGCTTTCAGGGGTGGCCCCAGCATTTT. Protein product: CASSFQGWPQHF.

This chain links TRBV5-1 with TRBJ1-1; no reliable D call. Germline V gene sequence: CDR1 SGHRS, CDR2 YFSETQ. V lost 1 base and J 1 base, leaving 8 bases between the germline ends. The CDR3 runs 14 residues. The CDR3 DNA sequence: TGCGCCAGCAGCTTGTCGACACAGAACACTGAAGCTTTCTTT. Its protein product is CASSLSTQNTEAFF.

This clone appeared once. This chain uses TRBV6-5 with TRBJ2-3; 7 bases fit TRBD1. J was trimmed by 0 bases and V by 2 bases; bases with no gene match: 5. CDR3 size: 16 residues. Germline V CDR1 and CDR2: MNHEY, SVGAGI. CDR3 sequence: CASSYLKGASTDTQYF. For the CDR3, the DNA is TGTGCCAGCAGTTACCTCAAGGGGGCCAGCACAGATACGCAGTATTTT.

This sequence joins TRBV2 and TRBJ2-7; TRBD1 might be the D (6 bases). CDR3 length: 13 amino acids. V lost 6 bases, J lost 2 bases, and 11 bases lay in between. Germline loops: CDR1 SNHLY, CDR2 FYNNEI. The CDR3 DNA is TGTGCCAGCAGCTGGACAGAAACCTACGAGCAGTACTTC. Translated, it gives CASSWTETYEQYF.

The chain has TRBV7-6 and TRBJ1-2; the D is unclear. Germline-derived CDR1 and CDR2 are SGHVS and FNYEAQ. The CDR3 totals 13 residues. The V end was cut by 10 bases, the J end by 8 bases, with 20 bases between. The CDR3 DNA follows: TGTGCCATTTCCGAGAGGTGGGTTGACGGCTACACCTTC. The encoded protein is CAISERWVDGYTF.